This T cell receptor beta chain appears in the sequencing data of a study of metastatic and nonmetastatic thyroid tumors. Study information: Blood and tumor or nodule tissue repertoires from malignant and benign thyroid patients were compared. General study findings and limits: Significantly greater TCR beta diversity was reportedly found in malignant thyroid tumors than in benign nodules (in blood and tumor).

Per the original data handling: For papillary thyroid cancer, a distant-metastasis classifier was constructed from CDR3 differences observed across clinicopathological groups. Using MiXCR, TCRdb re-called clones from the PCR reads. The V and J calls here are based on TCRdb, not the publication. This sample has about 21,000 clones, with about 30% found just once. Note on this clone: Its specificity is not known.

Until they underwent thyroid surgery, no patient had received any treatment. CDR1 is SGHRS and CDR2 is YFSETQ in the germline V gene. The CDR3 consists of 16 residues. V was shortened by 0 bases and J by 0 bases, with 13 bases between the two germline ends. The clonotype comes from a male donor with papillary thyroid cancer or a benign thyroid nodule (not recorded which). Some clones in this sample may be carry-over from other donors' samples. The chain is built from TRBV5-1 and TRBJ2-7, with no clear D. The sequenced sample was tumor tissue. As DNA, the CDR3 is TGCGCCAGCAGCTTGGATAGGGCCATCCTCTCCTACGAGCAGTACTTC. Translated: CASSLDRAILSYEQYF.